This record concerns one T cell receptor (beta chain) sequence. The CDR3 is 13 residues long. With V trimmed by 11 bases and J by 5 bases, 8 bases remained unmatched. These data originate in a study of blood T cell repertoires in COVID-19. Study-level information: PBMCs, B-cell-depleted T cells, or T cells provided the cDNA or gDNA that made up the material.

The table came from immunoSEQ multiplex PCR; TCRdb's copy has only in-frame clones and leaves some out. The sample has over 200,000 clones, about 90% seen once; the top ten hold under 2.5%. V gene TRBV12-3 or TRBV12-4 combines with J gene TRBJ2-2; 7 bases align to TRBD1. What was sequenced was peripheral blood. The receptor's source is a man aged 40-49 years with active or convalescent COVID-19. Here the CDR3 reads CASHRGWTGELFF. The CDR3 DNA reads TGTGCCTCCCACAGGGGATGGACCGGGGAGCTGTTTTTT.